These T cell receptor beta chains were read from a single sample in a study of patients and donors after allogeneic stem cell transplantation. MiXCR, applied by TCRdb to the RT-PCR reads, yields one record per CDR3 protein. This sample yields around 160,000 distinct CDR3 sequences, of which around 28% are seen a single time; 3.2% belongs to the top ten. What was sequenced was blood, either unsorted or a sorted T cell fraction (not recorded which). The origin of the receptors is a human donor who was either an allogeneic HSCT recipient or a stem cell or donor lymphocyte infusion donor (not recorded which). It is not recorded whose cells these are; they may come from a transplant donor. Each CDR3 is given with its conserved first and last residue. A D gene is named only where the DNA matches it firmly. Expanded clones are given a class, and other clones once, few, many or no size at all.

j_call d_call v_call clone_size cdr3_nt cdr3_aa
TRBJ2-3 - TRBV4-3 - TGCGCCAGCAGCCTAAGTTGGTCCGATACGCAGTATTTT CASSLSWSDTQYF
TRBJ2-1 TRBD1 TRBV6-4 - TGTGCCAGCAGTAACAGGGGGCTGTATGAGCAGTTCTTC CASSNRGLYEQFF
TRBJ1-5 - TRBV28 many TGTGCCAGCAGTTTCACCTCGGACGGATATCAGCCCCAGCATTTT CASSFTSDGYQPQHF
TRBJ1-5 - TRBV7-9 - TGTGCCAGCAGCACCGTCGGTGCAGGTCATCAGCCCCAGCATTTT CASSTVGAGHQPQHF
TRBJ2-1 - TRBV5-1 few TGCGCCAGCAGCTTGTTATCGGGAAGGGAGAACAATGAGCAGTTCTTC CASSLLSGRENNEQFF
TRBJ1-5 - TRBV2 - TGTGCCAGCATCGGGCGGGGAGATCAGCCCCAGCATTTT CASIGRGDQPQHF
TRBJ2-1 - TRBV4-3 - TGCGCCAGCAGCTCTCAGACAGTTTACAATGAGCAGTTCTTC CASSSQTVYNEQFF
TRBJ1-6 - TRBV4-3 many TGCGCCAGCAGCCAAGAGAGGGGGGATTCACCCCTCCACTTT CASSQERGDSPLHF
TRBJ2-1 TRBD1 TRBV20-1 few TGCAGTGCCCCACCGGACAGGGTTGACAATGAGCAGTTCTTC CSAPPDRVDNEQFF
TRBJ1-1 - TRBV18 - TGTGCCAGCTCCCCCGTCGTGGAGAACACTGAAGCTTTCTTT CASSPVVENTEAFF
TRBJ1-1 - TRBV7-9 few TGTGCCAGCAGCTTACCGACAAGAGTGAACACTGAAGCTTTCTTT CASSLPTRVNTEAFF
TRBJ1-3 - TRBV20-1 few TGCAGTGCTATCAACAGGGTCACTGGAAACACCATATATTTT CSAINRVTGNTIYF
TRBJ2-3 - TRBV6-1 - TGTGCCAGCAGTGAAGGGACTACGCAGTATTTT CASSEGTTQYF
TRBJ2-2 TRBD1 TRBV5-1 - TGCGCCAGCTTCGTGGACAGGGCGAACACCGGGGAGCTGTTTTTT CASFVDRANTGELFF
TRBJ2-3 TRBD2 TRBV12-3/TRBV12-4 - TGTGCCAGCAGCACTACTAGCGGAGGCACAGATACGCAGTATTTT CASSTTSGGTDTQYF
TRBJ1-1 - TRBV7-8 once TGTGCCATCCACAGGAAAATGAACACTGAAGCTTTCTTT CAIHRKMNTEAFF
TRBJ1-2 - TRBV29-1 many TGCAGCGTTGTTATATTTGGTGGGAACTATGGCTACACCTTC CSVVIFGGNYGYTF
TRBJ1-4 - TRBV15 - TGTGCCACCAGACAAAGAGCAACTAATGAAAAACTGTTTTTT CATRQRATNEKLFF
TRBJ2-7 TRBD2 TRBV10-3 few TGTGCCATCAGTGAACCGACTAGCGGGATCTCCTACGAGCAGTACTTC CAISEPTSGISYEQYF
TRBJ1-3 - TRBV29-1 - TGCAGCGGCGGGACATCCGGAAACACCATATATTTT CSGGTSGNTIYF
TRBJ2-7 TRBD2 TRBV5-4 - TGTGCCAGCAGCTTACGACTAGCGGGACGAGAGCAGTACTTC CASSLRLAGREQYF
TRBJ1-5 - TRBV20-1 - TGCAGTGCTATAGTTAGAAACCGGTACAATCAGCCCCAGCATTTT CSAIVRNRYNQPQHF
TRBJ1-2 TRBD1 TRBV6-5 - TGTGCCAGCAAGATGGACAGGAGCTATGGCTACACCTTC CASKMDRSYGYTF
TRBJ2-2 TRBD2 TRBV3-1 - TGTGCCAGCAGCCAAGCGGCTCTGACCGGGACTAGCCAGAACACCGGGGAGCTGTTTTTT CASSQAALTGTSQNTGELFF
TRBJ2-1 - TRBV7-3 - TGTGCCAGCAGCTTAAGGGCCTCAAACAATGAGCAGTTCTTC CASSLRASNNEQFF
TRBJ1-2 TRBD1 TRBV29-1 few TGCAGCGTAAGAGGGGGCTTTAACTATGGCTACACCTTC CSVRGGFNYGYTF
TRBJ2-1 TRBD2 TRBV30 - TGTGCCTGGAGTGCCGGGACTAGTGTCAATGAGCAGTTCTTC CAWSAGTSVNEQFF
TRBJ2-3 - TRBV18 - TGTGCCAGCTCACCGTACAGGGGAGGAACAGATACGCAGTATTTT CASSPYRGGTDTQYF
TRBJ1-1 TRBD1 TRBV4-3 - TGCGCCAGCAGCCAAGAGGGACAGGGTGGACTTGAAGCTTTCTTT CASSQEGQGGLEAFF
TRBJ1-1 - TRBV6-2/TRBV6-3 many TGTGCCAGCAGTTACCCGACGGGCGACAGTCTTGAAGCTTTCTTT CASSYPTGDSLEAFF
TRBJ2-1 - TRBV5-1 - TGCGCGAGTGGGGGCCCCTACAATGAGCAGTTCTTC CASGGPYNEQFF
TRBJ1-2 - TRBV7-2 few TGTGCCAGCAGCCAGATCCCTTTGGGCTATGGCTACACCTTC CASSQIPLGYGYTF
TRBJ1-4 TRBD1 TRBV20-1 few TGCAGTTCCGGGACAGGGTGGAATGAAAAACTGTTTTTT CSSGTGWNEKLFF
TRBJ2-7 - TRBV7-2 - TGTGCCAGCAGCTTAGGATTTAGACAGAGGGTTTACATCCTGGAGCAGTACTTC CASSLGFRQRVYILEQYF
TRBJ2-7 - TRBV4-3 - TGCGCCAGCAGCCAAAACGAGGGGACATACAGGCAGTACTTC CASSQNEGTYRQYF
TRBJ1-1 - TRBV5-1 - TGCGCCAGCAGCTCGGAGCGGACAACAAAAGCTTTCTTT CASSSERTTKAFF
TRBJ2-7 - TRBV20-1 few TGCAGTGCTAGTGGAGCCAATAATGCACGCGAGCAGTACTTC CSASGANNAREQYF
TRBJ2-1 TRBD2 TRBV28 few TGTGCCAGCAGTTTACTGGGGGCCGGGACTAGAGACAATGAGCAGTTCTTC CASSLLGAGTRDNEQFF
TRBJ2-1 - TRBV6-2/TRBV6-3 - TGTGCCAGCAGTTACGGGGGACTGTACAATGAGCAGTTCTTC CASSYGGLYNEQFF
TRBJ2-1 TRBD2 TRBV20-1 - TGCAGTGCTTTGACTAGCGGGACCGGCAATGAGCAGTTCTTC CSALTSGTGNEQFF
TRBJ2-7 - TRBV12-3/TRBV12-4 few TGTGCCAGCAGTCTTGGGGACTGGTTGTGGGAGCAGTACTTC CASSLGDWLWEQYF
TRBJ1-4 - TRBV7-9 - TGTGCCAGCAGCTTAGCGACAGGAAATGGTGAAAAACTGTTTTTT CASSLATGNGEKLFF
TRBJ2-7 TRBD2 TRBV19 few TGTGCCAGTAGTCTAAGGACTAGCGGCCCTTACGAGCAGTACTTC CASSLRTSGPYEQYF